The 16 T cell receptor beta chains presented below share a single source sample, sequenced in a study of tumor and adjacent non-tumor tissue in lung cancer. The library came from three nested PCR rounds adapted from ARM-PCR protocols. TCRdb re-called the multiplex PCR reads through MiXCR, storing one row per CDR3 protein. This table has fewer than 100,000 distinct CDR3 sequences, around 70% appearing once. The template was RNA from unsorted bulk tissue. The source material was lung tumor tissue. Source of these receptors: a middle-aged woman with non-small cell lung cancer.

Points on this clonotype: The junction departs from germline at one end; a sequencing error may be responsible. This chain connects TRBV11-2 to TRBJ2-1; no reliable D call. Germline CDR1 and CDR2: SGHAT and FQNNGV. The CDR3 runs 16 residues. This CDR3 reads CANSKTLPALYNEQFF. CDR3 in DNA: TGTGCCAACAGCAAAACACTACCTGCACTGTACAATGAGCAGTTCTTC.

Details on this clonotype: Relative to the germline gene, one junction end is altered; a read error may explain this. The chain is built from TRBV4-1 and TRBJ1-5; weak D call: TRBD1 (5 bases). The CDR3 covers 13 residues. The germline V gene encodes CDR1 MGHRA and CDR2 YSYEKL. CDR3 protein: CVSSHGGDQSQHF. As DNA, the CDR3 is TGCGTCAGCAGCCACGGGGGAGATCAGTCCCAGCATTTT.

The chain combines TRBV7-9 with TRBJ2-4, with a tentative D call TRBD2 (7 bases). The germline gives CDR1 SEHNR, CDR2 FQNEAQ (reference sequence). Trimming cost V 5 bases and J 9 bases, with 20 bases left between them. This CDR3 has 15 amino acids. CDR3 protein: CASSNPGGGSAIQYF. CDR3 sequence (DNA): TGTGCCAGCAGCAACCCGGGCGGGGGCTCCGCCATTCAGTACTTC.

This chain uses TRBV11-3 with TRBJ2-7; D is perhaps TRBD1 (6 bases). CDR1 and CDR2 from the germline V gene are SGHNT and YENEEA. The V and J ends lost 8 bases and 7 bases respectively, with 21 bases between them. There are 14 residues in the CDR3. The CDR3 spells CASGARGRDTEQYF. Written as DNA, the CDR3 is TGTGCCAGCGGCGCCCGGGGCAGGGACACGGAGCAGTACTTC.

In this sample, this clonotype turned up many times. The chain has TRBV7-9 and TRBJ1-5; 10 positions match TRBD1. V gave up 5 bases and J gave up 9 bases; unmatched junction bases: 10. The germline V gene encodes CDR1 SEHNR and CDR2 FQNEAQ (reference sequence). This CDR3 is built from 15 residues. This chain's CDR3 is CASSMGQGRSSPQHF. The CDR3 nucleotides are TGTGCCAGCAGCATGGGACAGGGGCGATCTTCGCCCCAGCATTTT.

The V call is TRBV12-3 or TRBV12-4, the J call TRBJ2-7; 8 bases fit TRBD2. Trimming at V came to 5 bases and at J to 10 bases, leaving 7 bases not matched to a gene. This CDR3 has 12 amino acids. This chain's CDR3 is CASSLGTREQYF. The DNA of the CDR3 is TGTGCCAGCAGTCTCGGGACTAGAGAACAGTACTTC.

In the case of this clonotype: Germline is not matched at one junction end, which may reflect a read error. The CDR3 is CPGSLERTEGSEQYF. In DNA, the CDR3 is TGTCCCGGCAGCTTAGAACGGACCGAGGGTTCCGAGCAGTATTTC. The rearrangement joins TRBV11-2 to TRBJ2-7; D may be TRBD2 (5 bases). CDR3 length equals 15 residues. Germline V gene sequence: CDR1 SGHAT, CDR2 FQNNGV.

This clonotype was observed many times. CDR3 sequence (DNA): TGCGCCAGCAGTGCGATTCAGGGCCCCTACGAGCAGTACTTC. The encoded protein is CASSAIQGPYEQYF. The chain has TRBV10-1 and TRBJ2-7, with a possible D match to TRBD1 (5 bases). This CDR3 contains 14 residues. V gave up 4 bases and J gave up 2 bases, with 12 bases separating them. Germline V gives CDR1 WNHNN, CDR2 SYGVQD (reference sequence).

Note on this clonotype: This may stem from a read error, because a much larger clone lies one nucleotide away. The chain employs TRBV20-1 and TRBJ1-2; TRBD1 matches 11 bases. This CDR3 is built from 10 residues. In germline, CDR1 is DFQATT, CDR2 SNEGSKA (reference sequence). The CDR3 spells CSANGQGASF. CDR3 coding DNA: TGCAGTGCTAATGGACAGGGGGCCAGCTTC.

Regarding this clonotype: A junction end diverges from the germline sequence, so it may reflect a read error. CDR3: CASSRLGLAVDSGVNVLTF. In DNA, the CDR3 is TGTGCCAGCAGCCGCTTGGGACTAGCAGTCGACTCTGGGGTCAACGTCCTGACTTTC. This rearrangement joins TRBV14 to TRBJ2-6; 9 nucleotides agree with TRBD2. The CDR3 is 19 amino acids. The germline CDR1 and CDR2 sequences are SGHDN and FVKESK.

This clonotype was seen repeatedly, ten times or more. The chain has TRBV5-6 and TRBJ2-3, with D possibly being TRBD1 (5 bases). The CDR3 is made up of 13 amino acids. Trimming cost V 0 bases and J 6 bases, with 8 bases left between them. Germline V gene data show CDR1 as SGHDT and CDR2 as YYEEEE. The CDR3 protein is CASSLGPGDTQYF. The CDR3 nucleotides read TGTGCCAGCAGCTTGGGGCCAGGGGATACGCAGTATTTT.

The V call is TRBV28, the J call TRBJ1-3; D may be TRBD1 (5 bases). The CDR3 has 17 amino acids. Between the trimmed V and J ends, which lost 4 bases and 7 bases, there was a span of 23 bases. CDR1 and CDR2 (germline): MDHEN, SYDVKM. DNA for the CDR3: TGTGCCAGCAGTTCCGTCTTGGGGGTCCGGTCTGTGAACACCATATATTTT. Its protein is CASSSVLGVRSVNTIYF.

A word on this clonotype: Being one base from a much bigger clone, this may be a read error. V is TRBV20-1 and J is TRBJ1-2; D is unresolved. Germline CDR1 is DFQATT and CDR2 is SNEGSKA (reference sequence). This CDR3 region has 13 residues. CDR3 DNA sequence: TGCAGTGCTAGTGGGATAAACCATTATGGCTACATCTTC. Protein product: CSASGINHYGYIF.

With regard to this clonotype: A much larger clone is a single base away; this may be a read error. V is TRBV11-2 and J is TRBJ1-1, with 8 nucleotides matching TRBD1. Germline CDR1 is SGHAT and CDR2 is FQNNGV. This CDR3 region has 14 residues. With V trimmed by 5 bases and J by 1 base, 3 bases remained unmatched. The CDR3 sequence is CASSIQGANTEAFF. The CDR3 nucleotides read TGTGCCAGCAGCATCCAGGGGGCGAACACTGAAGCTTTCTTT. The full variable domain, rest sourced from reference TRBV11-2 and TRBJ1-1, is EAGVAQSPRYKIIEKRQSVAFWCNPISGHATLYWYQQILGQGPKLLIQFQNNGVVDDSQLPKDRFSAERLKGVDSTLKIQPAKLEDSAVYLCASSIQGANTEAFFGQGTRLTVV.

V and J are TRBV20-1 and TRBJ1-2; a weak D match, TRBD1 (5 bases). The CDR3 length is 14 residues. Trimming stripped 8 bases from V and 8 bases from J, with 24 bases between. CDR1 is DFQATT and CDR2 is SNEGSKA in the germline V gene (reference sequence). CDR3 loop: CSTLLAGKGEGYTF. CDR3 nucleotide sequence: TGCAGTACCCTTCTAGCAGGGAAAGGTGAAGGCTACACCTTC.

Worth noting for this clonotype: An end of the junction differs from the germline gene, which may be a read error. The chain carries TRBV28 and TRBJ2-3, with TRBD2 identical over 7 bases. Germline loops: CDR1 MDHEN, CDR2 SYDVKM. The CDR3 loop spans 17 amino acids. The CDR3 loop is CTSSPRLWGGGADPQYF. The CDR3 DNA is TGTACCAGCAGTCCCCGTTTGTGGGGGGGAGGGGCAGATCCGCAGTATTTT. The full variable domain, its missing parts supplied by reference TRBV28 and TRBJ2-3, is DVKVTQSSRYLVKRTGEKVFLECVQDMDHENMFWYRQDPGLGLRLIYFSYDVKMKEKGDIPEGYSVSREKKERFSLILESASTNQTSMYLCTSSPRLWGGGADPQYFGPGTRLTVL.